This T cell receptor (beta chain) emerged from a study of T cells in Graves' hyperthyroidism and ophthalmopathy. The germline CDR1 and CDR2 sequences are DFQATT and SNEGSKA (reference sequence). The V segment lost 1 base and the J segment 5 bases; nucleotides outside the gene matches: 8. The CDR3 totals 15 residues. Study-level points and caveats: Within blood appeared most thyroid clonotypes that had expanded above 0.001.

There were TCR beta CDR3 regions amplified from RNA transcripts. First-round RT-PCR with HTBI primers amplified the TCR CDR3 region. TCRdb redid the calling of the multiplex PCR reads with MiXCR, one entry per CDR3 protein. The sample has approximately 510,000 distinct CDR3 sequences, around 20% seen once. This clonotype was counted many times. Its matching antigen is unknown. Sequenced input: blood. The genes are TRBV20-1 and TRBJ2-7; 10 bases are a match to TRBD2. The origin of this receptor is a man aged 18 to 30 with Graves' hyperthyroidism. The chain's CDR3 is CSARVGRTSGNEQYF. The CDR3 coding sequence is TGCAGTGCTAGAGTAGGGAGGACTAGCGGAAACGAGCAGTACTTC.